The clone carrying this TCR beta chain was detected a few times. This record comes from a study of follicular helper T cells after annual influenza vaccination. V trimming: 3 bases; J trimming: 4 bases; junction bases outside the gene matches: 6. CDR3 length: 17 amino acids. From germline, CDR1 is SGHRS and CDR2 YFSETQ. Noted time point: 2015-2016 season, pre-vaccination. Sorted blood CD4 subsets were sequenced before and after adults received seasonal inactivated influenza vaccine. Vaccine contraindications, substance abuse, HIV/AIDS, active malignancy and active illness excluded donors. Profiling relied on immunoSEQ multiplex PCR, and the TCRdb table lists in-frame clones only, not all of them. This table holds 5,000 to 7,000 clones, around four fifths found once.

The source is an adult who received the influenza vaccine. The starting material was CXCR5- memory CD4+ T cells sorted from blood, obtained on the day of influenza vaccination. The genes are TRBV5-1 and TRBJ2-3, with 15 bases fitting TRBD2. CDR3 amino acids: CASSYLGLAGGADTQYF. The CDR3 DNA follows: TGCGCCAGCAGCTACCTCGGACTAGCGGGGGGGGCAGATACGCAGTATTTT. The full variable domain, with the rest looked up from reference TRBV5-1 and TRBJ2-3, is KAGVTQTPRYLIKTRGQQVTLSCSPISGHRSVSWYQQTPGQGLQFLFEYFSETQRNKGNFPGRFSGRQFSNSRSEMNVSTLELGDSALYLCASSYLGLAGGADTQYFGPGTRLTVL.